This T cell receptor beta chain was obtained from a study of tumor and adjacent non-tumor tissue in lung cancer. Trimming stripped 5 bases from V and 6 bases from J, with 13 bases between. The CDR3 extends over 13 amino acids. This sample's RNA came from whole unsorted tissue. The library came from three nested PCR rounds adapted from ARM-PCR protocols. Using its own MiXCR run on the multiplex PCR reads, TCRdb lists one record per CDR3 protein. The data hold some 78,000 distinct CDR3 sequences, with roughly 80% observed a single time. The sequencing input was lung tumor tissue. This rearrangement joins TRBV12-3 or TRBV12-4 to TRBJ1-1; D not resolved. This receptor was taken from a woman in her forties or fifties with non-small cell lung cancer. CDR3 DNA sequence: TGTGCCAGCAGTGTAGGGAAAGCCGCTGAAGCTTTCTTT. Its translation: CASSVGKAAEAFF.